This T cell receptor beta chain was captured in a study of response to subunit inactivated influenza vaccine. MiXCR was run by TCRdb on the RT-PCR reads, yielding one entry per CDR3 protein. The sample holds 180,000 or so distinct CDR3 sequences, around 12% seen once. This clonotype was recorded at least ten times. Germline V gene data show CDR1 as LNHDA and CDR2 as SQIVND (reference sequence). The CDR3 runs 12 residues. V shed 8 bases and J shed 3 bases, with 7 bases lying between them. These data were also filed under a second study, of T cells expressing NK-cell markers. That paper adds: TCR beta cDNA was made by 5'RACE template switching with UMIs. Serological testing identified most of the eight sequenced donors as HCMV-seropositive and one as seronegative.

The gene calls are TRBV19 and TRBJ2-2; D not resolved. The source of this sequence is a man aged 45 to 65 who received an inactivated influenza vaccine. Sequenced material: CD8+ T cells sorted from PBMCs, taken approximately 12 days after vaccination. The CDR3 nucleotides read TGTGCCAGTGTCGAGTACACCGGGGAGCTGTTTTTT. It is translated as CASVEYTGELFF.